The present entry profiles one TCR beta chain with its context. The antigen remains unidentified. Other autoimmune diseases, uncontrolled infections, pregnancy and lactation each led to patient exclusion. What supplied the PBMCs was roughly 11 ml of fresh peripheral blood. Amplifying from RNA transcripts, the study obtained TCR beta CDR3 regions. HTBI primers were used in a first-round RT-PCR, which preceded a second-round multiplex PCR. Via MiXCR, TCRdb re-called the multiplex PCR reads, giving one row per CDR3 protein. The sample gives some 750,000 distinct CDR3 sequences, roughly two fifths of which show up once; roughly 45% is in the top ten. The data derive from a study of Graves' ophthalmopathy and Graves' hyperthyroidism. Study results and caveats: A model of 13 signatures distinguished ophthalmopathy from stable hyperthyroidism at around 91% sensitivity and nearly 82% specificity. A majority of expanded thyroid clonotypes exceeding 0.001 frequency were likewise present in blood.

J lost 6 bases, V lost 5 bases, and 23 bases had no gene match. The CDR3 runs 19 residues. Germline CDR1 and CDR2: SEHNR and FQNEAQ (reference sequence). This chain uses TRBV7-9 with TRBJ2-7, with TRBD2 matching over 9 bases. The sample was peripheral blood. This receptor was taken from an adult man with Graves' ophthalmopathy. In nucleotides, the CDR3 is TGTGCCAGCAGCCCCGTTGGAGGCGGGGGGGGCAGGGCTATAGGCGAGCAGTACTTC. As protein: CASSPVGGGGGRAIGEQYF. The full variable domain, completed using reference TRBV7-9 and TRBJ2-7, is DTGVSQNPRHKITKRGQNVTFRCDPISEHNRLYWYRQTLGQGPEFLTYFQNEAQLEKSRLLSDRFSAERPKGSFSTLEIQRTEQGDSAMYLCASSPVGGGGGRAIGEQYFGPGTRLTVT.